This is a list of T cell receptor beta chains from one sample in a study of shared clonotypes between healthy human individuals. TCRdb keeps only in-frame clones here, not all; method: immunoSEQ multiplex PCR. The sample lists around 700,000 clones, about 80% seen once, with 1.5% to 2% in the top ten. Sequenced input: memory CD4+ T cells sorted from blood. These receptors came from a woman aged 25 to 39 in good health. CDR3s include the opening cysteine and the closing phenylalanine or tryptophan. D genes are given only for firm matches. Size tells how often a clone was seen (once, few, many) or the class of an expanded clone, and some rows leave it out.

D: TRBD1
size: -
J: TRBJ2-2
V: TRBV2
DNA: TGTGCCAGCAGTCGACAGGGGGGCACCGGGGAGCTGTTTTTT
CDR3: CASSRQGGTGELFF

D: TRBD1
size: -
J: TRBJ2-3
V: TRBV11-3
DNA: TGTGCCAGCAGCCTGAGGGGGCGCAACACAGATACGCAGTATTTT
CDR3: CASSLRGRNTDTQYF

D: TRBD1
size: -
J: TRBJ2-1
V: TRBV19
DNA: TGTGCCAGTAGGGCCGGGACAGGGGGAGAGAATGAGCAGTTCTTC
CDR3: CASRAGTGGENEQFF

D: -
size: -
J: TRBJ2-2
V: TRBV19
DNA: TGTGCAATAGGGGGGCCGGGAAACACCGGGGAGCTGTTTTTT
CDR3: CAIGGPGNTGELFF

D: -
size: -
J: TRBJ2-1
V: TRBV11-3
DNA: TGTGCCAGCACTCCGGATAGCTCCTACAATGAGCAGTTCTTC
CDR3: CASTPDSSYNEQFF

D: TRBD1
size: -
J: TRBJ1-1
V: TRBV14
DNA: TGTGCCAGCAGCAAGACAGGGTTGAACACTGAAGCTTTCTTT
CDR3: CASSKTGLNTEAFF

D: -
size: -
J: TRBJ2-2
V: TRBV6-5
DNA: TGTGCCAGCATGAGGGAGGCGAACACCGGGGAGCTGTTTTTT
CDR3: CASMREANTGELFF

D: TRBD1
size: -
J: TRBJ2-7
V: TRBV2
DNA: TGTGCCAGCAGTCAACCCCGGACAGGGATTTTCTCCTACGAGCAGTACTTC
CDR3: CASSQPRTGIFSYEQYF

D: -
size: -
J: TRBJ1-5
V: TRBV2
DNA: TGTGCCAGCAGTGAGAGAAGTGGTAATCAGCCCCAGCATTTT
CDR3: CASSERSGNQPQHF

D: TRBD2
size: once
J: TRBJ2-1
V: TRBV7-8
DNA: TGTGCCAGCAGCTCCCGAGCCGGGACTAGCGGGAGGAGGGGCAATGAGCAGTTCTTC
CDR3: CASSSRAGTSGRRGNEQFF

D: -
size: -
J: TRBJ1-1
V: TRBV6-5
DNA: TGTGCCAGCAGTTACAACAGGGATTTGAACACTGAAGCTTTCTTT
CDR3: CASSYNRDLNTEAFF

D: -
size: once
J: TRBJ1-1
V: TRBV19
DNA: TGTGCCAGTAGTATAACGGCCCAGACCGAAGCTTTCTTT
CDR3: CASSITAQTEAFF

D: -
size: -
J: TRBJ2-3
V: TRBV30
DNA: TGTGCCTGGAAGCCAGGCACCGTCACAGATACGCAGTATTTT
CDR3: CAWKPGTVTDTQYF

D: -
size: -
J: TRBJ2-7
V: TRBV11-2
DNA: TGTGCCAGCAGCTTAGGACGGGGCAGGAGCTCCTACGAGCAGTACTTC
CDR3: CASSLGRGRSSYEQYF

D: TRBD2
size: -
J: TRBJ2-3
V: TRBV5-1
DNA: TGCGCCAGCAGTTCGACTAGCGGGAGCGGCACAGATACGCAGTATTTT
CDR3: CASSSTSGSGTDTQYF

D: TRBD1
size: -
J: TRBJ2-1
V: TRBV28
DNA: TGTGCCAGCAGTTTATACAGGGGATATCCCAGCTCCTACAATGAGCAGTTCTTC
CDR3: CASSLYRGYPSSYNEQFF

D: TRBD2
size: -
J: TRBJ2-1
V: TRBV29-1
DNA: TGCAGCGTTCAACTAGCGGGAGACAATGAGCAGTTCTTC
CDR3: CSVQLAGDNEQFF

D: TRBD2
size: once
J: TRBJ2-7
V: TRBV2
DNA: TGTGCCAGCAGTGAAGACAGCGGGGGCCCTTGGGAGCAGTACTTC
CDR3: CASSEDSGGPWEQYF

D: TRBD2
size: -
J: TRBJ2-2
V: TRBV5-1
DNA: TGCGCCAGCAGGATAACTAGCGGGAGGGCCTACACCGGGGAGCTGTTTTTT
CDR3: CASRITSGRAYTGELFF

D: -
size: -
J: TRBJ2-3
V: TRBV7-8
DNA: TGTGCCACGGGATTGCCCTATGAGCAGTATTTT
CDR3: CATGLPYEQYF

D: -
size: -
J: TRBJ1-1
V: TRBV6-1
DNA: TGTGCCCTCTTAATGAACACTGAAGCTTTCTTT
CDR3: CALLMNTEAFF

D: TRBD1
size: -
J: TRBJ2-1
V: TRBV28
DNA: TGTGCCAGCAGTTTGTTCTCCGGGACAGGGAAGGAGTTCTTC
CDR3: CASSLFSGTGKEFF

D: TRBD1
size: -
J: TRBJ2-4
V: TRBV10-1
DNA: TGCGCCAGCAGCGTGGACAGGACGAAAAACATTCAGTACTTC
CDR3: CASSVDRTKNIQYF

D: TRBD1
size: -
J: TRBJ2-5
V: TRBV19
DNA: TGTGCCAGTAGCCCGGGGCAGGGGGCCTTTGAGACCCAGTACTTC
CDR3: CASSPGQGAFETQYF

D: -
size: -
J: TRBJ1-4
V: TRBV29-1
DNA: TGCAGCGTTGGGCGACAGGCTAATGAAAAACTGTTTTTT
CDR3: CSVGRQANEKLFF

D: TRBD1
size: -
J: TRBJ1-4
V: TRBV28
DNA: TGTGCCAGCAGTTCAATCTTTACAGGGGCAACTAATGAAAAACTGTTTTTT
CDR3: CASSSIFTGATNEKLFF

D: -
size: -
J: TRBJ2-7
V: TRBV4-1
DNA: TGCGCCAGCAGCCAAGGTGATAGACTGGCCTACGAGCAGTACTTC
CDR3: CASSQGDRLAYEQYF

D: -
size: -
J: TRBJ2-7
V: TRBV2
DNA: TGTGCCAGCAGGGACCCCGGGACACCCGTCCTCAAGCAGTACTTC
CDR3: CASRDPGTPVLKQYF

D: TRBD1
size: -
J: TRBJ2-7
V: TRBV29-1
DNA: TGCAGCGTTGCAGGGGGATCCTACGAGCAGTACTTC
CDR3: CSVAGGSYEQYF

D: TRBD2
size: -
J: TRBJ2-1
V: TRBV4-1
DNA: TGCGCCAGCAGCCACGGATCCTCCGGGACTAGCGGCTCGGAGCAGTTCTTC
CDR3: CASSHGSSGTSGSEQFF

D: -
size: -
J: TRBJ1-1
V: TRBV28
DNA: TGTGCCAGCAGTTCCGTGGTTCCAGGGAACACTGAAGCTTTCTTT
CDR3: CASSSVVPGNTEAFF

D: TRBD2
size: -
J: TRBJ2-2
V: TRBV2
DNA: TGTGCCAGCAGTGAATGGACTAGTGTCGGGGAGCTGTTTTTT
CDR3: CASSEWTSVGELFF

D: -
size: -
J: TRBJ2-1
V: TRBV25-1
DNA: TGTGCCAGCAGTGAATCTACTAGTCGCTCTTACAATGAGCAGTTCTTC
CDR3: CASSESTSRSYNEQFF

D: TRBD1
size: -
J: TRBJ2-7
V: TRBV6-5
DNA: TGTGCCAGCAGTTACTCACCCCCGGGGACAGGGGAAGAGCAGTACTTC
CDR3: CASSYSPPGTGEEQYF

D: -
size: -
J: TRBJ1-5
V: TRBV27
DNA: TGTGCCAGCAGTCCAGCGGGCCAGCCCCAGCATTTT
CDR3: CASSPAGQPQHF

D: TRBD1
size: -
J: TRBJ1-2
V: TRBV7-8
DNA: TGTGCCAGCAGCAAGGACAGGGGGGTTAACTATGGCTACACCTTC
CDR3: CASSKDRGVNYGYTF

D: -
size: -
J: TRBJ1-5
V: TRBV19
DNA: TGTGCCAGTAGTTCCTCCGAACAGGGCCGGAGGCATTTT
CDR3: CASSSSEQGRRHF

D: -
size: many
J: TRBJ2-1
V: TRBV4-2
DNA: TGTGCCAGCAGCCAAGATGAGTCTAGCCGGCCCCCCAATGAGCAGTTCTTC
CDR3: CASSQDESSRPPNEQFF

D: -
size: -
J: TRBJ2-2
V: TRBV4-1
DNA: TGCGCCAGCAGCCAAGATTGGAGAAACACCGGGGAGCTGTTTTTT
CDR3: CASSQDWRNTGELFF

D: -
size: -
J: TRBJ1-5
V: TRBV7-8
DNA: TGTGCCAGCAGCCCATCCCGTTCCTATGGCAATCAGCCCCAGCATTTT
CDR3: CASSPSRSYGNQPQHF

D: TRBD2
size: -
J: TRBJ2-7
V: TRBV10-3
DNA: TGTGCCATCAGTGATATATTGAAGCGGGGTACCTACGAGCAGTACTTC
CDR3: CAISDILKRGTYEQYF

D: -
size: -
J: TRBJ1-1
V: TRBV10-3
DNA: TGTGCCACAGTGAATCTAGGGAACACTGAAGCTTTCTTT
CDR3: CATVNLGNTEAFF

D: -
size: once
J: TRBJ1-6
V: TRBV11-2
DNA: TGTGCCAGCAGCTTAGGAGGCGGGCCTGGGAATTCACCCCTCCACTTT
CDR3: CASSLGGGPGNSPLHF

D: TRBD1
size: -
J: TRBJ2-2
V: TRBV19
DNA: TGTGCCAGCAGGCGAGGCCGGACAGGCGCGAACACCGGGGAGCTGTTTTTT
CDR3: CASRRGRTGANTGELFF

D: -
size: -
J: TRBJ1-2
V: TRBV6-4
DNA: TGTGCCAGCAGGGAAACTAGGACGGGCTATGGCTACACCTTC
CDR3: CASRETRTGYGYTF

D: -
size: -
J: TRBJ1-1
V: TRBV30
DNA: TGTGCCTGGAGTGACAGGCTTCGGACTGAAGCTTTCTTT
CDR3: CAWSDRLRTEAFF

D: TRBD1
size: -
J: TRBJ1-5
V: TRBV6-5
DNA: TGTGCCAGCAGGGAGGGAGGGGGCCTCAATCAGCCCCAGCATTTT
CDR3: CASREGGGLNQPQHF

D: -
size: -
J: TRBJ2-7
V: TRBV19
DNA: TGTGCCAGTAGTATAAGGTCAACTAGCCGCGAGCAGTACTTC
CDR3: CASSIRSTSREQYF

D: -
size: -
J: TRBJ2-2
V: TRBV11-2
DNA: TGTGCCAGCAGCCGTACCGGGACTTCTAACACCGGGGAGCTGTTTTTT
CDR3: CASSRTGTSNTGELFF